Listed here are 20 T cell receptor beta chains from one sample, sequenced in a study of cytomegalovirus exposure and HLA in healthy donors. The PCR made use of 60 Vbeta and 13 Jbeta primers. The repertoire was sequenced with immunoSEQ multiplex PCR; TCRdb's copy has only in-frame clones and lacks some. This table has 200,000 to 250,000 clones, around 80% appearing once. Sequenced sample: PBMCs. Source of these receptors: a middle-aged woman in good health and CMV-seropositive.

CDR3 in amino acids: CATKRVTSASTDTQYF. The CDR3 DNA is TGTGCCACCAAGCGGGTGACTAGCGCAAGCACAGATACGCAGTATTTT. The genes are TRBV19 and TRBJ2-3; 8 bases line up with TRBD2. Germline values: CDR1 LNHDA, CDR2 SQIVND (reference sequence). J was trimmed by 0 bases and V by 10 bases; bases with no gene match: 12. The CDR3 spans 16 residues.

As DNA, the CDR3 is TGTGCCAGCAGCTACCGGACAGGGGGCCTCTACGAGCAGTACTTC. Translating it yields CASSYRTGGLYEQYF. The chain joins TRBV7-9 to TRBJ2-7, with TRBD1 identical over 11 bases. The V gene end was trimmed by 4 bases and the J gene end by 3 bases; junction bases not matched to a gene: 5. Germline CDR1 SEHNR, CDR2 FQNEAQ (reference sequence). The CDR3 is 15 residues long.

In DNA form, the CDR3 reads TGTGCCAGCAGGCTCCGGGACAGGGAAGGTGAAGCTTTCTTT. This translates into CASRLRDREGEAFF. This chain links TRBV6-6 with TRBJ1-1, with 9 positions matching TRBD1. Germline V lookup: CDR1 MNHNY, CDR2 SVGAGI (reference sequence). The CDR3 covers 14 residues. With V trimmed by 6 bases and J by 7 bases, 9 bases remained unmatched.

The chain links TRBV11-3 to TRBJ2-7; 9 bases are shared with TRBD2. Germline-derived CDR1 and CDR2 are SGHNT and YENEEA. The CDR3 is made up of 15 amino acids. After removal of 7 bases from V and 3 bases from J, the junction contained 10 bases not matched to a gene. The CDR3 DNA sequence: TGTGCCAGCACTTCCCTAGCGGGGTCTCTCTACGAGCAGTACTTC. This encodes CASTSLAGSLYEQYF.

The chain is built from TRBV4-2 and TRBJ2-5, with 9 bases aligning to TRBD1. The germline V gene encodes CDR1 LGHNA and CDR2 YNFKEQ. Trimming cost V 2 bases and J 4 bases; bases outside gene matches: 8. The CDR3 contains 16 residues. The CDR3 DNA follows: TGTGCCAGCAGCCAATCGACAGGGGGATATCCAGAGACCCAGTACTTC. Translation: CASSQSTGGYPETQYF.

The chain's CDR3 is CAISEAGTSGNTIYF. DNA for the CDR3: TGTGCCATCAGTGAGGCTGGGACATCTGGAAACACCATATATTTT. The chain couples TRBV10-3 to TRBJ1-3; a possible D gene is TRBD1 (6 bases). The V and J ends lost 2 bases and 1 base respectively, with 9 bases between them. CDR1 is ENHRY and CDR2 is SYGVKD in the germline V gene. The CDR3 spans 15 residues.

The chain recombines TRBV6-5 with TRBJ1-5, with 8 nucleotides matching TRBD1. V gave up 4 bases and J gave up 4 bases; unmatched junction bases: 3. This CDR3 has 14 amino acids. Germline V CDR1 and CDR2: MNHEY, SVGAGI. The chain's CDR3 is CASSFRQGNQPQHF. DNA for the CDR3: TGTGCCAGCAGTTTCCGACAGGGGAATCAGCCCCAGCATTTT.

The DNA of the CDR3 is TGCGCCAGCAGCCCGGATAGCGGGACTAGCAAATATACGCAGTATTTT. It encodes CASSPDSGTSKYTQYF. The rearrangement links TRBV5-1 to TRBJ2-3, with 9 bases aligning to TRBD2. Germline V gene sequence: CDR1 SGHRS, CDR2 YFSETQ. Unmatched junction bases numbered 13, after V lost 4 bases and J lost 7 bases. The length of the CDR3 is 16 residues.

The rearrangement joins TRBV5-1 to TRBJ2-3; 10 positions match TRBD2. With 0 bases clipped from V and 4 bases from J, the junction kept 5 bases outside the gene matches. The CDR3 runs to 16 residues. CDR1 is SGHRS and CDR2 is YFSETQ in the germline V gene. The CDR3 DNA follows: TGCGCCAGCAGCTTGGATTCTAGCGGGAGTGCAGATACGCAGTATTTT. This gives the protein CASSLDSSGSADTQYF.

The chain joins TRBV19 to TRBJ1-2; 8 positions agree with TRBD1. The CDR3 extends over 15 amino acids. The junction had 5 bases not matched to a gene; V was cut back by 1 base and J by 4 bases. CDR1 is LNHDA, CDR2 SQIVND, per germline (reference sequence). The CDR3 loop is CASSIGPGGVYGYTF. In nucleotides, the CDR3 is TGTGCCAGTAGTATAGGTCCAGGGGGCGTCTATGGCTACACCTTC.

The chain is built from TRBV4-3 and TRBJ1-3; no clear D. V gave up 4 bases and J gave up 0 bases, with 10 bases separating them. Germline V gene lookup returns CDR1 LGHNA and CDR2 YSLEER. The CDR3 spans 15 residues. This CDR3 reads CASSLDGSSGNTIYF. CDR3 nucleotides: TGCGCCAGCAGCCTAGATGGGAGCTCTGGAAACACCATATATTTT.

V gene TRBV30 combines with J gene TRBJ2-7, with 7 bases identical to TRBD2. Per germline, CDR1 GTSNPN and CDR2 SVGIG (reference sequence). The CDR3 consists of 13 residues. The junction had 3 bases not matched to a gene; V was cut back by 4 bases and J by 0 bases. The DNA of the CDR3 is TGTGCCTGGACGCGGGAGAGCTCCTACGAGCAGTACTTC. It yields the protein CAWTRESSYEQYF.

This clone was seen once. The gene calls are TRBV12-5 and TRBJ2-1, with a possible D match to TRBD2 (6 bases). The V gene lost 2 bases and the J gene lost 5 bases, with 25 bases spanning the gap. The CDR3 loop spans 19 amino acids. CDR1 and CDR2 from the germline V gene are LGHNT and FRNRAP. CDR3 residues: CASGLKTRGGLENDNEQFF. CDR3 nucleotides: TGTGCTAGTGGTTTGAAAACGCGGGGCGGATTGGAAAATGACAATGAGCAGTTCTTC. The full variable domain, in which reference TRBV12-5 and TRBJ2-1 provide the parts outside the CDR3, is DARVTQTPRHKVTEMGQEVTMRCQPILGHNTVFWYRQTMMQGLELLAYFRNRAPLDDSGMPKDRFSAEMPDATLATLKIQPSEPRDSAVYFCASGLKTRGGLENDNEQFFGPGTRLTVL.

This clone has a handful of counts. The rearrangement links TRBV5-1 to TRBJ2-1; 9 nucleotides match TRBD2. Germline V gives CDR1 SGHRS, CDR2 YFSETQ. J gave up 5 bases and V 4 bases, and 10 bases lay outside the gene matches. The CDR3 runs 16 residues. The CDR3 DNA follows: TGCGCCAGCAGCCTAGGTCGGGCGGGGGGGGACAATGAGCAGTTCTTC. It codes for CASSLGRAGGDNEQFF.

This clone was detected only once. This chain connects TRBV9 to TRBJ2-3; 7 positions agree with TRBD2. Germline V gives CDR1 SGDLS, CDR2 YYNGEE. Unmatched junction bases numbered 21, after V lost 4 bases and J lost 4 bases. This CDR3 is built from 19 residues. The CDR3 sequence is CASSPLGLVGPPAADTQYF. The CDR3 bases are TGTGCCAGCAGCCCCCTCGGACTAGTTGGGCCGCCAGCGGCAGATACGCAGTATTTT.

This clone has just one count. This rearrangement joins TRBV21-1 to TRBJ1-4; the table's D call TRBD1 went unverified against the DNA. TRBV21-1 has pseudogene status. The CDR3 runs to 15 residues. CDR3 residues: CASSKGAVTNEKLFF. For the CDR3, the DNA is TGTGCCAGCAGCAAAGGGGCAGTTACTAATGAAAAACTGTTTTTT.

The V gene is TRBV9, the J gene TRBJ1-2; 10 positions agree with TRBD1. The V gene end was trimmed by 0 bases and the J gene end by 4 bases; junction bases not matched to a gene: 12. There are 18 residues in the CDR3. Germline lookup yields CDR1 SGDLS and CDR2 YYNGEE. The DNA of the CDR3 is TGTGCCAGCAGCGTAGGGCCATTAGAGGGGACAGGGGCCTATGGCTACACCTTC. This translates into CASSVGPLEGTGAYGYTF.

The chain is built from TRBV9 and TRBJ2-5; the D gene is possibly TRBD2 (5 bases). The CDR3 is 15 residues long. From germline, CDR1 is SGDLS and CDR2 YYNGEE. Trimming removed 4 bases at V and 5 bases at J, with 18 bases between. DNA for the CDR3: TGTGCCAGCAGCCCACGCCCCGGGCCGGGGGAGACCCAGTACTTC. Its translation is CASSPRPGPGETQYF.

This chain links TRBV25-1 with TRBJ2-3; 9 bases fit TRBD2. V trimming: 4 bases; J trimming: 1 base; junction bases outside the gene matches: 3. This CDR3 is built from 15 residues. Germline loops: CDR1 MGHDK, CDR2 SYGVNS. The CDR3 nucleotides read TGTGCCAGCAGTGCTTCTAGCGGGGGCACAGATACGCAGTATTTT. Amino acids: CASSASSGGTDTQYF. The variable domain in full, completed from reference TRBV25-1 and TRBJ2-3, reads EADIYQTPRYLVIGTGKKITLECSQTMGHDKMYWYQQDPGMELHLIHYSYGVNSTEKGDLSSESTVSRIRTEHFPLTLESARPSHTSQYLCASSASSGGTDTQYFGPGTRLTVL.

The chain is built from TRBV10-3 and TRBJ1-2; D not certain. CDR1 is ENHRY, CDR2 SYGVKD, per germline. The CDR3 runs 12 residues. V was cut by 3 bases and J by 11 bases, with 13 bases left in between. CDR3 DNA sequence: TGTGCCATCAGTGAACAGTCCGATAGGTACACCTTC. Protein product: CAISEQSDRYTF.